The table lists the clone carrying this TCR beta chain with a few counts. Antigen specificity is unknown. Time point meaning: baseline, week 1 (first vaccination visit). Sample treatment: pre-vaccination baseline after standard-of-care therapy. Donors had new WHO grade 3 or 4 IDH1-mutant, ATRX-lost astrocytomas. CDR3 length: 17 amino acids. Germline V gene lookup returns CDR1 SNHLY and CDR2 FYNNEI. The V and J ends lost 8 bases and 0 bases, in that order; junction bases with no gene match: 11. The entry originates in a study of a mutant IDH1 vaccine in newly diagnosed glioma. As for the study in general: The earlier regimen, radiotherapy, temozolomide, or both, was most often both. General study results and limits: Immune responses arising from the vaccine appeared in about 95% of patients.

Sequencing used immunoSEQ multiplex PCR; TCRdb keeps in-frame clones, though not all of them. The sample carries some 23,000 clones, 93% recorded once. This sequence joins TRBV2 and TRBJ2-4; 9 positions match TRBD2. Here the sequenced sample was PBMCs, taken from a glioma patient treated with radiotherapy, temozolomide or both. The TCR comes from a man in his forties or fifties with glioma. CDR3 region: CASGRNLAGIAKNIQYF. CDR3 DNA sequence: TGTGCCAGCGGACGAAACCTAGCGGGGATAGCCAAAAACATTCAGTACTTC. Drawing the rest from reference TRBV2 and TRBJ2-4, the complete variable domain is EPEVTQTPSHQVTQMGQEVILRCVPISNHLYFYWYRQILGQKVEFLVSFYNNEISEKSEIFDDQFSVERPDGSNFTLKIRSTKLEDSAMYFCASGRNLAGIAKNIQYFGAGTRLSVL.